Following are 25 T cell receptor beta chains from one sample sequenced in a study of shared clonotypes between healthy human individuals. Profiled with immunoSEQ multiplex PCR; TCRdb holds only in-frame clones, not every one. The sample records roughly 2,300,000 clones, 80% to 95% being singletons. The sample comprised naive CD4+ T cells from PBMCs. The subset here: CD45RA+ positively selected. Receptors were obtained from a man younger than 35 in good health. Some clones in this sample may be carry-over from other donors' samples.

This clone was observed a few times. The chain is built from TRBV19 and TRBJ1-1, with D unclear. In germline, CDR1 is LNHDA, CDR2 SQIVND (reference sequence). V lost 3 bases and J lost 5, with 4 bases in between. The CDR3 sequence is 11 residues long. CDR3 protein: CASSMWTEAFF. The CDR3 nucleotides are TGTGCCAGTAGTATGTGGACTGAAGCTTTCTTT.

This chain links TRBV5-1 with TRBJ2-7; no definite D call. Germline loops: CDR1 SGHRS, CDR2 YFSETQ. V lost 0 bases and J lost 7, with 14 bases in between. The CDR3 length is 14 residues. CDR3 residues: CASSLGLEAWEQYF. The CDR3 DNA reads as TGCGCCAGCAGCTTGGGCCTTGAAGCTTGGGAGCAGTACTTC.

The gene calls are TRBV5-4 and TRBJ2-5; the match to TRBD2 covers 8 bases. This CDR3 region has 15 residues. The V and J ends lost 3 bases and 4 bases, in that order; junction bases with no gene match: 8. Germline-derived CDR1 and CDR2 are SGHNT and YYREEE (reference sequence). CDR3 sequence: CASSSGREGLETQYF. As DNA, the CDR3 is TGTGCCAGCAGCTCTGGACGGGAGGGCTTAGAGACCCAGTACTTC.

The chain combines TRBV19 with TRBJ2-6; no clear D gene. Trimming stripped 3 bases from V and 5 bases from J, with 14 bases between. Germline loops: CDR1 LNHDA, CDR2 SQIVND (reference sequence). This CDR3 spans 16 amino acids. This chain's CDR3 is CASSIIRIFRANVLTF. The CDR3, as DNA: TGTGCCAGTAGTATTATTAGGATCTTCAGGGCCAACGTCCTGACTTTC.

The chain uses TRBV11-2 and TRBJ2-1; D is possibly TRBD1 or TRBD2 (5 bases each). The CDR3 runs 14 residues. Germline CDR1 and CDR2: SGHAT and FQNNGV. V shed 5 bases and J shed 2 bases, with 10 bases lying between them. The CDR3 loop is CASSRWGTYNEQFF. Written as DNA, the CDR3 is TGTGCCAGCAGCCGTTGGGGGACCTACAATGAGCAGTTCTTC.

The genes are TRBV18 and TRBJ2-3, with 10 nucleotides matching TRBD2. Germline values: CDR1 KGHSH, CDR2 LQKENI. The CDR3 length is 15 residues. After removal of 6 bases from V and 3 bases from J, the junction contained 6 bases not matched to a gene. The CDR3 bases are TGTGCCAGCTCCACAGTAGCGGGAGGAACAGATACGCAGTATTTT. This translates into CASSTVAGGTDTQYF.

The chain uses TRBV9 and TRBJ2-5, with D tentatively TRBD2 (5 bases). This CDR3 has 18 residues. V shed 0 bases and J shed 2 bases, with 20 bases lying between them. Germline CDR1 is SGDLS and CDR2 is YYNGEE. The chain's CDR3 is CASSVAAGPRGWQETQYF. Here the CDR3 DNA reads TGTGCCAGCAGCGTAGCCGCCGGGCCCCGGGGTTGGCAAGAGACCCAGTACTTC.

V gene TRBV7-6 combines with J gene TRBJ2-2, with a tentative D call TRBD1 (6 bases). CDR3 length: 14 residues. Germline CDR1 reads SGHVS; CDR2 reads FNYEAQ. Deletions cut 6 bases from V and 0 bases from J, with 8 bases between. The CDR3 DNA is TGTGCCAGCAGTGGGACACCGAACACCGGGGAGCTGTTTTTT. Protein: CASSGTPNTGELFF.

The V call is TRBV9, the J call TRBJ2-1; 10 bases line up with TRBD2. With 0 bases clipped from V and 4 bases from J, the junction kept 7 bases outside the gene matches. This CDR3 region has 17 residues. Germline V gives CDR1 SGDLS, CDR2 YYNGEE. CDR3 sequence reads: CASSVGGMTSGYNEQFF. DNA for the CDR3: TGTGCCAGCAGCGTAGGTGGGATGACTAGCGGGTACAATGAGCAGTTCTTC.

The chain uses TRBV5-6 and TRBJ2-5; D possibly matches TRBD1 or TRBD2 (7 bases each). Germline CDR1 reads SGHDT; CDR2 reads YYEEEE. The CDR3 runs 15 residues. Trimming cost V 4 bases and J 5 bases, with 18 bases left between them. The CDR3 loop reads CASSPGEGAWETQYF. The CDR3 DNA is TGTGCCAGCAGCCCCGGGGAGGGGGCATGGGAGACCCAGTACTTC.

Regarding this clone: The same CDR3 also results from other DNA sequences found in this sample. The chain carries TRBV28 and TRBJ1-2; D not resolved. This CDR3 comprises 12 residues. Germline V gene lookup returns CDR1 MDHEN and CDR2 SYDVKM. Trimming took 2 bases from V and 4 from J, leaving 5 bases between them. Here the CDR3 reads CASSLRFYGYTF. The CDR3 DNA is TGTGCCAGCAGTTTACGTTTCTATGGCTACACCTTC.

CDR3 in DNA: TGCGCCAGCAGCCTGAGGATGGGTGGGGAAAATACGCAGTATTTT. Protein sequence: CASSLRMGGENTQYF. The chain recombines TRBV4-1 with TRBJ2-3, with D uncertain. The germline V gene encodes CDR1 MGHRA and CDR2 YSYEKL. The CDR3 is 15 amino acids. V lost 4 bases and J lost 7, with 18 bases in between.

This chain connects TRBV7-2 to TRBJ2-7; D is uncertain. Trimming cost V 2 bases and J 3 bases, with 8 bases left between them. The CDR3 covers 13 residues. The germline gives CDR1 SGHTA, CDR2 FQGNSA. CDR3 loop: CASSLLDGYEQYF. As DNA, the CDR3 is TGTGCCAGCAGCTTACTGGACGGCTACGAGCAGTACTTC.

V is TRBV5-1 and J is TRBJ2-3; a weak D match, TRBD2 (6 bases). The V end lost 3 bases, the J end lost 5 bases, and 10 bases lay between the germline ends. CDR1 is SGHRS and CDR2 is YFSETQ in the germline V gene. This CDR3 is 13 amino acids long. The DNA of the CDR3 is TGCGCCAGCAGCTCCGGAGGGGTAGATACGCAGTATTTT. Residues: CASSSGGVDTQYF.

The gene calls are TRBV30 and TRBJ1-2; D is undetermined. Germline loops: CDR1 GTSNPN, CDR2 SVGIG (reference sequence). The CDR3 loop spans 12 amino acids. The V gene lost 1 base and the J gene lost 4 bases, with 7 bases spanning the gap. The CDR3 region has the DNA TGTGCCTGGAGTGGGCAGTCCTATGGCTACACCTTC. This translates into CAWSGQSYGYTF.

The chain recombines TRBV6-4 with TRBJ2-2, with 14 bases aligning to TRBD2. The V gene's germline CDR1 is MRHNA and CDR2 SNTAGT. V lost 8 bases to trimming and J lost 2 bases; unmatched junction nucleotides: 13. The CDR3 length is 19 residues. The CDR3 nucleotides read TGTGCCAGCCTACCTACCGGGACTAGCGGGAGTAATAACACCGGGGAGCTGTTTTTT. Translating gives CASLPTGTSGSNNTGELFF.

This clone came up once. This chain uses TRBV9 with TRBJ2-5, with 11 bases that match TRBD2. This CDR3 contains 15 residues. The junction had 7 bases not matched to a gene; V was cut back by 4 bases and J by 5 bases. The germline CDR1 and CDR2 sequences are SGDLS and YYNGEE. CDR3 amino acids: CASSPGVAGGETQYF. The CDR3 DNA reads TGTGCCAGCAGCCCCGGAGTAGCGGGAGGGGAGACCCAGTACTTC.

The genes are TRBV7-2 and TRBJ1-4; 8 nucleotides align to TRBD1. The CDR3 spans 15 residues. Germline V gives CDR1 SGHTA, CDR2 FQGNSA. Trimming removed 4 bases from V and 7 bases from J; junction bases left unmatched: 8. This CDR3 reads CASSSVTGVAEKLFF. Here the CDR3 DNA reads TGTGCCAGCAGCTCCGTGACAGGGGTCGCTGAAAAACTGTTTTTT. The full variable domain, completed using reference TRBV7-2 and TRBJ1-4, is GAGVSQSPSNKVTEKGKDVELRCDPISGHTALYWYRQSLGQGLEFLIYFQGNSAPDKSGLPSDRFSAERTGGSVSTLTIQRTQQEDSAVYLCASSSVTGVAEKLFFGSGTQLSVL.

Concerning this clone: Distinct nucleotide sequences in the sample also encode this CDR3. This chain uses TRBV27 with TRBJ2-7, with D perhaps matching TRBD1 (5 bases). V was pared by 4 bases and J by 3 bases, with 7 bases between. Germline V gene data show CDR1 as MNHEY and CDR2 as SMNVEV (reference sequence). This CDR3 region has 12 residues. The CDR3 protein is CASSSQGYEQYF. CDR3 nucleotides: TGTGCCAGCAGTTCCCAGGGCTACGAGCAGTACTTC.

V gene TRBV11-2 combines with J gene TRBJ1-1; 9 bases are shared with TRBD1. The CDR3 length is 14 residues. With 4 bases clipped from V and 8 bases from J, the junction kept 8 bases outside the gene matches. Germline V gene lookup returns CDR1 SGHAT and CDR2 FQNNGV. CDR3 sequence reads: CASSSGTGWTEAFF. As DNA, the CDR3 is TGTGCCAGCAGCTCAGGGACAGGGTGGACGGAAGCTTTCTTT.

This CDR3 reads CASSDRRTSTDTQYF. The CDR3 DNA follows: TGTGCCAGCAGTGACCGTAGGACTAGCACAGATACGCAGTATTTT. The chain couples TRBV6-1 to TRBJ2-3; D may be TRBD2 (5 bases). V dropped 3 bases and J dropped 0 bases, with 10 bases sitting between them. The CDR3 loop spans 15 amino acids. Germline lookup yields CDR1 MNHNS and CDR2 SASEGT.

The chain is built from TRBV5-4 and TRBJ2-1, with D unclear. The germline V gene encodes CDR1 SGHNT and CDR2 YYREEE (reference sequence). V lost 0 bases and J lost 5, with 12 bases in between. This CDR3 region has 15 residues. CDR3: CASSLGAYKDNEQFF. The DNA for the CDR3 is TGTGCCAGCAGCTTGGGGGCCTACAAAGACAATGAGCAGTTCTTC.

As concerns this clone: Different DNA sequences within this sample yield the same CDR3. The rearrangement uses TRBV5-1 and TRBJ1-1; 7 bases align to TRBD1. This CDR3 has 14 residues. The trim removed 4 bases at V and 0 bases at J, leaving 3 bases unmatched. Germline-derived CDR1 and CDR2 are SGHRS and YFSETQ. The CDR3 DNA sequence: TGCGCCAGCAGCCCGGGGACAGTGAACACTGAAGCTTTCTTT. Translating gives CASSPGTVNTEAFF.

The V and J genes are TRBV6-6 and TRBJ1-1, with D uncertain. The ends were cut back, 2 bases at V and 5 bases at J, with 15 bases in the middle. The CDR3 has 15 residues. CDR1 is MNHNY, CDR2 SVGAGI, per germline (reference sequence). The CDR3 nucleotides are TGTGCCAGCAGTTACAAATCCTGGGAGCAAACTGAAGCTTTCTTT. The encoded protein is CASSYKSWEQTEAFF.

The rearrangement joins TRBV5-1 to TRBJ2-7; D call uncertain. Germline V CDR1 and CDR2: SGHRS, YFSETQ. Deletions cut 2 bases from V and 4 bases from J, with 13 bases between. The CDR3 is 14 amino acids. The CDR3 region is CASSFDSLIYEQYF. CDR3 bases: TGCGCCAGCAGCTTTGATAGTCTAATATACGAGCAGTACTTC.